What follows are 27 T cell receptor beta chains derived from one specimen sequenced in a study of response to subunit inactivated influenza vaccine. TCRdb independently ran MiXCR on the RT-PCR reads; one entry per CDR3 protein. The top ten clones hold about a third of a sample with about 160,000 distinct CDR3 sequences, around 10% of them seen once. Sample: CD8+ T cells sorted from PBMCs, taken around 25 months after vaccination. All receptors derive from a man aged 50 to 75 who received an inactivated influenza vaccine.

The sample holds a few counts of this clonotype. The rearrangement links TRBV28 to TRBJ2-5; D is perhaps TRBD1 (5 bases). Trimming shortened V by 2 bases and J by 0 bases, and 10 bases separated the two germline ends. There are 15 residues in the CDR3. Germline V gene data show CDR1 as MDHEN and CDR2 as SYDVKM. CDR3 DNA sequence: TGTGCCAGCAGTTTAGGTGGGGCGTACCAAGAGACCCAGTACTTC. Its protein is CASSLGGAYQETQYF.

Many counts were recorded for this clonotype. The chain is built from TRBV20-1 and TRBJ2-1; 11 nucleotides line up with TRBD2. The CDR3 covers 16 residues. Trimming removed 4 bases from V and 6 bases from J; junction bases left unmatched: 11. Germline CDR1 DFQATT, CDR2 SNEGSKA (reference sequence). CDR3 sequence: CSANPSTSGSANEQFF. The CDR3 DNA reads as TGCAGTGCTAACCCCTCCACTAGCGGGAGTGCCAATGAGCAGTTCTTC.

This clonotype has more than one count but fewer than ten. The DNA of the CDR3 is TGTGCCAGCAGTTACATCGGCCAGACCTACGAGCAGTACTTC. Its translation is CASSYIGQTYEQYF. V usage is TRBV6-2 or TRBV6-3 and J usage is TRBJ2-7; D gene unclear. The CDR3 totals 14 residues. V lost 2 bases and J 2 bases, leaving 10 bases between the germline ends. The V gene's germline CDR1 is MNHEY and CDR2 SVGEGT.

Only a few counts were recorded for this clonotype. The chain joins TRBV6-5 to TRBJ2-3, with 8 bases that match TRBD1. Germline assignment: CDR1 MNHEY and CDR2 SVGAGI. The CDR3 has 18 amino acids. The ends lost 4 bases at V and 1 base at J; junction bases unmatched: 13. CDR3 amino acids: CASSLNTLGTGGTDTQYF. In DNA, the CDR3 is TGTGCCAGCAGTTTAAATACCCTTGGGACAGGTGGCACAGATACGCAGTATTTT.

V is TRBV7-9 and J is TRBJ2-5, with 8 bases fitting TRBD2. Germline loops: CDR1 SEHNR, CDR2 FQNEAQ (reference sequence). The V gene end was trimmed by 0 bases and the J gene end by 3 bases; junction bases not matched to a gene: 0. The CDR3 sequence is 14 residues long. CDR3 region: CASSLAGREETQYF. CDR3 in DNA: TGTGCCAGCAGCTTAGCCGGGAGGGAAGAGACCCAGTACTTC.

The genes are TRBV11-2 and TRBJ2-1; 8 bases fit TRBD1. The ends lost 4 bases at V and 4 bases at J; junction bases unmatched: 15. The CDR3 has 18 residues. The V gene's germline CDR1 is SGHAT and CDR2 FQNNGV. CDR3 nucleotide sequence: TGTGCCAGCAGCTCGGGCCCCGGGACAGGTTTTCTTTACAATGAGCAGTTCTTC. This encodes CASSSGPGTGFLYNEQFF. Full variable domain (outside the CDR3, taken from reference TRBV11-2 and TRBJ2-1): EAGVAQSPRYKIIEKRQSVAFWCNPISGHATLYWYQQILGQGPKLLIQFQNNGVVDDSQLPKDRFSAERLKGVDSTLKIQPAKLEDSAVYLCASSSGPGTGFLYNEQFFGPGTRLTVL.

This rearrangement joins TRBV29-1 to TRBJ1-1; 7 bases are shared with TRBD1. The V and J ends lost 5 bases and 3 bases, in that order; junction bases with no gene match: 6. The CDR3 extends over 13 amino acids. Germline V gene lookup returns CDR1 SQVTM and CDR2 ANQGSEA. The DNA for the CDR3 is TGCAGCGTTCCTAGGCAGGGGGACACTGAAGCTTTCTTT. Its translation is CSVPRQGDTEAFF.

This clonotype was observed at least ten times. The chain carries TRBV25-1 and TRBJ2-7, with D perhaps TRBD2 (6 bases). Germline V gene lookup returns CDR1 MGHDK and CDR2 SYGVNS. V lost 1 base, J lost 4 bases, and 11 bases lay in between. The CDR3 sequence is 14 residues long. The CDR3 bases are TGTGCCAGCAGTGAATTTCCTAGCGAATACGAGCAGTACTTC. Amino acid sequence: CASSEFPSEYEQYF.

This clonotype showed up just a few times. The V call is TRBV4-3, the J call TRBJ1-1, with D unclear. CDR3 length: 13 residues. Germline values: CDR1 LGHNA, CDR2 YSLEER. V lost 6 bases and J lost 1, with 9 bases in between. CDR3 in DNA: TGCGCCAGCAGTTACCAGTGGAACACTGAAGCTTTCTTT. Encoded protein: CASSYQWNTEAFF.

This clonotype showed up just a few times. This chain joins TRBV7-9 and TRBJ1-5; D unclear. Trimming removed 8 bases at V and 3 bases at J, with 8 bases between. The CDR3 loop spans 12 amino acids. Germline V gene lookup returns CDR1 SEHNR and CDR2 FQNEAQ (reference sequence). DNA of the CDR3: TGTGCCAGCGGGCAGACCAATCAGCCCCAGCATTTT. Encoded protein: CASGQTNQPQHF.

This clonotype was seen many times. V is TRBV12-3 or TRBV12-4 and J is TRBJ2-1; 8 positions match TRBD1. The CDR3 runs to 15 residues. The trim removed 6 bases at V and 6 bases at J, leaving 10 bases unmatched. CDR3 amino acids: CASRTGTGIPNEQFF. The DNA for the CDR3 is TGTGCCAGCAGAACCGGGACAGGTATCCCCAATGAGCAGTTCTTC.

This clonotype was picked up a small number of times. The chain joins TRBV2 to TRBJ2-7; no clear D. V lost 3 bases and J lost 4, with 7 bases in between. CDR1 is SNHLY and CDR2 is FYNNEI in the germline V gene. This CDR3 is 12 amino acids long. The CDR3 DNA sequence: TGTGCCAGCAGTGATTTCCGATACGAGCAGTACTTC. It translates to CASSDFRYEQYF.

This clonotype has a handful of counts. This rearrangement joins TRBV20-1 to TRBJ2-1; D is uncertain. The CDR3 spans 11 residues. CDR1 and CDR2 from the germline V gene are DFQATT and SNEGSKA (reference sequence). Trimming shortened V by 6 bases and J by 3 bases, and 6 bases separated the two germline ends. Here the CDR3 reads CSANHYNEQFF. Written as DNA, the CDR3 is TGCAGTGCGAACCACTACAATGAGCAGTTCTTC.

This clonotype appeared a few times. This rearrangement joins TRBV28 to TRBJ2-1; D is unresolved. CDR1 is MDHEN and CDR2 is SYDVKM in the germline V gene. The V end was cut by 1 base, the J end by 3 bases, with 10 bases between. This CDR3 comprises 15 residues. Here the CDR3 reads CASSLSQRLYNEQFF. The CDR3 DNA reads TGTGCCAGCAGTTTATCCCAGCGTCTCTACAATGAGCAGTTCTTC.

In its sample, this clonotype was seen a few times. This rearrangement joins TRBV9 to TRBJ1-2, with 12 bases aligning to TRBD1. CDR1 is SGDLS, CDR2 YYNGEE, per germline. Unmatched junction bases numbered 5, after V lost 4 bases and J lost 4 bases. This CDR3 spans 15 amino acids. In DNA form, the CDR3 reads TGTGCCAGCAGCCCAGGGACAGGGGGCTTCTATGGCTACACCTTC. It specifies CASSPGTGGFYGYTF.

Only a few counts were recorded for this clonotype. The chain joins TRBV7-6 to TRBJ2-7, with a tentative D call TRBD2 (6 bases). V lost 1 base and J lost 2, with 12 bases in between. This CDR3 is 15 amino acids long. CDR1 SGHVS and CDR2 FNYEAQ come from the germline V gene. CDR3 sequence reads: CASSLGGVGPYEQYF. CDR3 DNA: TGTGCCAGCAGCTTAGGGGGGGTAGGCCCCTACGAGCAGTACTTC.

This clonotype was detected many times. The CDR3 DNA follows: TGTGCCAGCAGCTTACCTACGAATTGGGCGGGAGGGAATTACAATGAGCAGTTCTTC. It encodes CASSLPTNWAGGNYNEQFF. The chain couples TRBV11-1 to TRBJ2-1, with 9 bases fitting TRBD2. This CDR3 is 19 amino acids long. CDR1 and CDR2 (germline): SGHAT, FQDESV (reference sequence). After removal of 2 bases from V and 4 bases from J, the junction contained 15 bases not matched to a gene.

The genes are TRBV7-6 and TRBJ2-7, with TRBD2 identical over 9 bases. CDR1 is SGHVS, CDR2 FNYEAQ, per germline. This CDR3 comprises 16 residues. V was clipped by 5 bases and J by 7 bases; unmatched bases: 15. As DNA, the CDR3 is TGTGCCAGCAGCCCTGAACCTAGCGGGGACCCATGGGAGCAGTACTTC. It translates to CASSPEPSGDPWEQYF.

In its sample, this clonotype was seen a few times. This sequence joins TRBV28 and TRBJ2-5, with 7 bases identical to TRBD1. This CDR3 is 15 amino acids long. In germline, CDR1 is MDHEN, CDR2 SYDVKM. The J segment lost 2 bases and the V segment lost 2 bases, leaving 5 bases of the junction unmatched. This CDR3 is CASSLTGTVQETQYF. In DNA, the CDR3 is TGTGCCAGCAGTTTAACCGGGACAGTACAAGAGACCCAGTACTTC. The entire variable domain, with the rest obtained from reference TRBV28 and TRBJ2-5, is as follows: DVKVTQSSRYLVKRTGEKVFLECVQDMDHENMFWYRQDPGLGLRLIYFSYDVKMKEKGDIPEGYSVSREKKERFSLILESASTNQTSMYLCASSLTGTVQETQYFGPGTRLLVL.

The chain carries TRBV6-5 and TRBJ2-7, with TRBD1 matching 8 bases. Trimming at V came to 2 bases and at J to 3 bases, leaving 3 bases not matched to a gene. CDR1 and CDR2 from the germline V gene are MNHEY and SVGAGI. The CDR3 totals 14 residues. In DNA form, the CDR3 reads TGTGCCAGCAGTTACATGGGACAGGTCTACGAGCAGTACTTC. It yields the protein CASSYMGQVYEQYF.

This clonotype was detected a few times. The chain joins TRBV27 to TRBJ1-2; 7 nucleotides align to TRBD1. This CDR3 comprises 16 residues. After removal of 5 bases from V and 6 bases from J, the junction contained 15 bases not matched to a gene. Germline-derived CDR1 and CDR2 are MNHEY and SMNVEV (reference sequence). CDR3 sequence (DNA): TGTGCCAGCAGTCATTCTACAGGGGTTTACTACGATGGCTACACCTTC. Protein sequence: CASSHSTGVYYDGYTF.

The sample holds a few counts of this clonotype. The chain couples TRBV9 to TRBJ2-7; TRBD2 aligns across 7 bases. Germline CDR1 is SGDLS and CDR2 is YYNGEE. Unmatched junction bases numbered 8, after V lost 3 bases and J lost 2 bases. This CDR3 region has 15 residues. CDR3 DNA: TGTGCCAGCAGCGCTAGTAGCGGGTCGACCTACGAGCAGTACTTC. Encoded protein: CASSASSGSTYEQYF.

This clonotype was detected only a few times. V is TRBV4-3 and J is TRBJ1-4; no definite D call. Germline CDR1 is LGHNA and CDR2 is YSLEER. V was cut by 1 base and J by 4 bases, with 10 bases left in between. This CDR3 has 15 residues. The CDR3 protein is CASSQVRDHNEKLFF. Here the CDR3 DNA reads TGCGCCAGCAGCCAAGTGCGGGATCATAATGAAAAACTGTTTTTT.

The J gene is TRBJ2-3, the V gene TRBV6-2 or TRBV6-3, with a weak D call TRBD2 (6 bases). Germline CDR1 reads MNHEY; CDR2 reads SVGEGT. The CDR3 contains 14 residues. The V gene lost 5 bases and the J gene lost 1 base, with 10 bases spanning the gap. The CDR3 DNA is TGTGCCAGCAGTCGGGGGAGGCGCACAGATACGCAGTATTTT. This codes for CASSRGRRTDTQYF.

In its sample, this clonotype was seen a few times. CDR3 coding DNA: TGTGCCAGCAGTGATAGAATAGGCACAGATACGCAGTATTTT. Encoded protein: CASSDRIGTDTQYF. The V call is TRBV2, the J call TRBJ2-3; D ambiguous. Germline lookup yields CDR1 SNHLY and CDR2 FYNNEI. Trimming stripped 3 bases from V and 1 base from J, with 8 bases between. The CDR3 extends over 14 amino acids.

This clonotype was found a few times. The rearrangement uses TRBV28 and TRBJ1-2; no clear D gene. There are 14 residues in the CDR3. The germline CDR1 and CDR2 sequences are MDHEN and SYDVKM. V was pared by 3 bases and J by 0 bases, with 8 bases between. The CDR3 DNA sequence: TGTGCCAGCAGTTTGACGGAAGCTAACTATGGCTACACCTTC. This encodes CASSLTEANYGYTF.

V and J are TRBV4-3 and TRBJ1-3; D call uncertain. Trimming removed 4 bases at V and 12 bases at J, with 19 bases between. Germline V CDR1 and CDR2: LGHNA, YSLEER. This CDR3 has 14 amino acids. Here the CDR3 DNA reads TGCGCCAGCAGCCCCGGCAGTTGGGTACACGGCATATATTTT. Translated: CASSPGSWVHGIYF.